The next 7 T cell receptor beta chains were all read from a single sample in a study of blood T cell repertoires in COVID-19. Clones were sequenced by immunoSEQ multiplex PCR, and TCRdb holds only the in-frame ones, with some missing. The sample holds approximately 300,000 clones, roughly 90% seen once. The sequenced material came from PBMCs or T cells enriched from blood (not recorded which). These TCRs come from a woman in her 30s who had been exposed to COVID-19.

J is TRBJ1-4 and V is TRBV6-5; maybe TRBD1 (5 bases). The CDR3 covers 15 residues. CDR1 and CDR2 from the germline V gene are MNHEY and SVGAGI. V was pared by 0 bases and J by 10 bases, with 15 bases between. The CDR3 spells CASSYSAQGSGKLFF. DNA for the CDR3: TGTGCCAGCAGTTACTCGGCGCAGGGCTCAGGAAAACTGTTTTTT.

This chain joins TRBV7-9 and TRBJ2-1; 9 bases line up with TRBD1. V was clipped by 5 bases and J by 7 bases; unmatched bases: 9. The CDR3 consists of 15 residues. Germline loops: CDR1 SEHNR, CDR2 FQNEAQ (reference sequence). The CDR3 protein is CASSPGTGLGNEQFF. As DNA, the CDR3 is TGTGCCAGCAGCCCCGGGACAGGGTTGGGGAATGAGCAGTTCTTC.

V is TRBV11-2 and J is TRBJ1-3; D unclear. V lost 0 bases and J lost 0, with 6 bases in between. CDR3 size: 15 residues. The V gene's germline CDR1 is SGHAT and CDR2 FQNNGV. The chain's CDR3 is CASSLDQYSGNTIYF. CDR3 nucleotides: TGTGCCAGCAGCTTAGACCAGTACTCTGGAAACACCATATATTTT.

The chain recombines TRBV27 with TRBJ1-1; D is possibly TRBD1 (6 bases). This CDR3 spans 14 amino acids. V was shortened by 3 bases and J by 8 bases, with 16 bases between the two germline ends. Germline values: CDR1 MNHEY, CDR2 SMNVEV (reference sequence). The CDR3 region is CASSFPDRIEEAFF. Written as DNA, the CDR3 is TGTGCCAGCAGTTTTCCGGACAGAATCGAAGAAGCTTTCTTT.

This chain links TRBV9 with TRBJ2-3; D may be TRBD1 (5 bases). Germline lookup yields CDR1 SGDLS and CDR2 YYNGEE. V shed 4 bases and J shed 3 bases, with 12 bases lying between them. This CDR3 has 14 amino acids. CDR3: CASSWTSLTDTQYF. In DNA form, the CDR3 reads TGTGCCAGCAGCTGGACAAGTTTGACAGATACGCAGTATTTT.

This chain connects TRBV7-2 to TRBJ2-5; 11 bases agree with TRBD2. Germline V gene sequence: CDR1 SGHTA, CDR2 FQGNSA. V shed 6 bases and J 7 bases; nucleotides not matched to a gene: 7. The CDR3 length is 14 residues. The CDR3 loop reads CASRSSGGPVTQYF. The CDR3 DNA follows: TGTGCCAGCAGGTCTAGCGGGGGGCCGGTGACCCAGTACTTC.

The chain couples TRBV9 to TRBJ2-1, with TRBD2 matching 11 bases. V shed 3 bases and J 4 bases; nucleotides not matched to a gene: 6. The germline CDR1 and CDR2 sequences are SGDLS and YYNGEE. CDR3 length equals 16 residues. The CDR3 region has the DNA TGTGCCAGCAGCGGCGGGACTAGCGGAACATACAATGAGCAGTTCTTC. Translated, it gives CASSGGTSGTYNEQFF.